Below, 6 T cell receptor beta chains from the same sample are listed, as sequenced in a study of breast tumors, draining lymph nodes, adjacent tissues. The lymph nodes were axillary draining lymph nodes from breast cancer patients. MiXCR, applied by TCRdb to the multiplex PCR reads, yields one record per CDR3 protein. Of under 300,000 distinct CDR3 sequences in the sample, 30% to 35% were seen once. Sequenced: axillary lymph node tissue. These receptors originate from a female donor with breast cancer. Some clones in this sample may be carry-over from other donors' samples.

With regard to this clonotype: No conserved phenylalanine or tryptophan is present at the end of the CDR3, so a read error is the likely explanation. The CDR3 here is CATSDLGQGTDTQYS. For the CDR3, the DNA is TGTGCCACCAGTGACCTGGGGCAGGGCACAGATACGCAGTATTCT. This chain joins TRBV24-1 and TRBJ2-3; TRBD1 might be the D (5 bases). V was clipped by 4 bases and J by 1 base, with 11 bases between them. The CDR3 totals 15 residues. Germline assignment: CDR1 KGHDR and CDR2 SFDVKD.

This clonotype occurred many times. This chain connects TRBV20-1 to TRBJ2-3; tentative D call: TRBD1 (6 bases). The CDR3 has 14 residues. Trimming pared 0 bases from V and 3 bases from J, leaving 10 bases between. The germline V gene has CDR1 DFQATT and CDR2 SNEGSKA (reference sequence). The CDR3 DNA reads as TGCAGTGCTAGAGATCCAGGGGCTACAGATACGCAGTATTTT. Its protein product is CSARDPGATDTQYF.

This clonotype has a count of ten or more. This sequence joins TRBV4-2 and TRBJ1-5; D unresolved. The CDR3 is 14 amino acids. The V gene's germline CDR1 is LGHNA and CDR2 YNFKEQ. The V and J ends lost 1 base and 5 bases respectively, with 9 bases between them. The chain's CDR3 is CASSQASVDQPQHF. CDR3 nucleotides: TGTGCCAGCAGCCAAGCGTCAGTCGATCAGCCCCAGCATTTT.

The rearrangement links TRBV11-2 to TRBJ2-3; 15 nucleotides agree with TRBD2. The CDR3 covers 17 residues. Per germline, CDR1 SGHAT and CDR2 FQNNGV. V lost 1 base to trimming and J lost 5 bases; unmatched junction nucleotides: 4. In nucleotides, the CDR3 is TGTGCCAGCAGCTTAGGGACTAGCGGGAGGGCCGTAGATACGCAGTATTTT. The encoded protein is CASSLGTSGRAVDTQYF.

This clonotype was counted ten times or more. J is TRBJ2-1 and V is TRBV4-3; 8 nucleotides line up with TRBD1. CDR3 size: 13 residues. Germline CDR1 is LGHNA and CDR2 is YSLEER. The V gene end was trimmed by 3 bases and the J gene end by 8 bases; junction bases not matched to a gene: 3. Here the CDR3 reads CASSQTGADEQFF. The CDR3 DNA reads TGCGCCAGCAGCCAGACAGGGGCCGATGAGCAGTTCTTC.

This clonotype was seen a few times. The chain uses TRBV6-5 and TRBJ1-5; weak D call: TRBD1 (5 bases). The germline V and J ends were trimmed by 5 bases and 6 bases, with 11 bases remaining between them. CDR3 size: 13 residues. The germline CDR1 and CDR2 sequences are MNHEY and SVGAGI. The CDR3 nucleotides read TGTGCCAGCAGTCACGTCGGGGGTCAGCCCCAGCATTTT. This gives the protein CASSHVGGQPQHF.